The rows below give T cell receptor beta chains drawn from one sample of a study of CD8+CD57+ T cells in acquired aplastic anemia. TCRdb ran MiXCR on the reads and lists one entry per CDR3 protein. The sample contains about 210,000 distinct CDR3 sequences, 30% to 40% of which appear only once. The specimen sequenced was sorted CD4+, CD8+, or CD8+CD57+ T cells (not recorded which) from PBMCs. The receptors derive from a human donor in good health, serving as a control. The CDR3 runs from the conserved cysteine through the conserved F or W. A D gene is named only where the DNA matches it firmly. Clone size is not always given. Where it is, it says once, few, many or a class for expanded clones.

V	J	size	D	CDR3	DNA
TRBV6-1	TRBJ1-6	many	-	CASSLQGTSPLHF	TGTGCCAGCAGTCTACAGGGCACTTCACCCCTCCACTTT
TRBV30	TRBJ1-6	many	-	CAWSHRVSSPLHF	TGTGCCTGGAGTCACAGGGTTAGTTCACCCCTCCACTTT
TRBV12-3/TRBV12-4	TRBJ1-5	many	TRBD1	CASSSGQSNQPQHF	TGTGCCAGCAGTTCGGGACAGAGCAATCAGCCCCAGCATTTT
TRBV2	TRBJ2-6	-	-	CASNEDQGANVLTF	TGTGCCAGCAACGAGGACCAGGGGGCCAACGTCCTGACTTTC
TRBV24-1	TRBJ1-2	-	-	CATSDGTAYGYTF	TGTGCCACCAGTGATGGTACAGCTTATGGCTACACCTTC
TRBV29-1	TRBJ2-3	-	-	CSVEVLTDTQYF	TGCAGCGTCGAGGTTCTCACAGATACGCAGTATTTT
TRBV6-4	TRBJ2-1	-	-	CASSVPSRGGSSSYNEQFF	TGTGCCAGCAGTGTCCCTAGTCGCGGTGGATCGAGCTCCTACAATGAGCAGTTCTTC
TRBV20-1	TRBJ2-1	-	TRBD1	CSAGEGDRPYSEQFF	TGCAGTGCGGGAGAGGGGGACAGGCCTTACAGTGAGCAGTTCTTC
TRBV7-2	TRBJ1-1	many	-	CASSPTGTLVAEAFF	TGTGCCAGCAGCCCAACCGGGACATTGGTGGCTGAAGCTTTCTTT
TRBV29-1	TRBJ1-5	once	-	CSVVLQDTHLGNQPQRF	TGCAGCGTTGTTCTCCAGGACACTCACCTGGGCAATCAGCCCCAGCGTTTT
TRBV4-3	TRBJ1-6	-	-	CASSQDRGVSFNNSPLHF	TGCGCCAGCAGCCAAGATCGGGGGGTGAGTTTTAATAATTCACCCCTCCACTTT
TRBV28	TRBJ1-1	few	TRBD1	CASSPERTGGSAFF	TGTGCCAGCAGTCCCGAACGGACAGGGGGCTCAGCTTTCTTT
TRBV20-1	TRBJ2-7	many	-	CSAGGGGLYEQYF	TGCAGTGCCGGGGGCGGGGGCCTCTACGAGCAGTACTTC
TRBV2	TRBJ1-2	few	-	CASSSAGSSNYGYTF	TGTGCCAGCTCATCTGCAGGCTCTTCAAACTATGGCTACACCTTC
TRBV10-3	TRBJ2-1	-	-	CAITSRTIYNEQFF	TGTGCCATCACCAGCCGGACCATTTACAATGAGCAGTTCTTC
TRBV10-1	TRBJ2-7	-	-	CASSEPGSDEQYF	TGCGCCAGCAGTGAACCAGGGTCGGACGAGCAGTACTTC
TRBV11-2	TRBJ1-5	many	-	CASSSARDGQPQHF	TGTGCCAGCAGCTCCGCCCGGGATGGTCAGCCCCAGCATTTT
TRBV10-3	TRBJ1-4	-	TRBD1	CAIIPDGQGEGEKLFF	TGTGCCATCATTCCCGACGGACAGGGCGAAGGAGAAAAACTGTTTTTT
TRBV7-8	TRBJ2-3	-	TRBD2	CASSSGLAGVAQYF	TGTGCCAGCAGCTCCGGACTAGCGGGGGTAGCGCAGTATTTT
TRBV15	TRBJ2-3	-	-	CATSRDVADTQYF	TGTGCCACCAGCAGAGATGTGGCAGATACGCAGTATTTT
TRBV30	TRBJ2-7	few	-	CAWSKGPTYEQYF	TGTGCCTGGAGCAAGGGGCCTACCTACGAGCAGTACTTC
TRBV5-1	TRBJ1-2	many	-	CASSLGDGDYGYTF	TGCGCCAGCAGCTTGGGGGACGGGGACTATGGCTACACCTTC
TRBV11-3	TRBJ2-7	-	TRBD1	CASSLDREFGEQYF	TGTGCCAGCAGCCTAGACAGGGAATTTGGCGAGCAGTACTTC
TRBV7-3	TRBJ2-7	-	-	CASSLRRDTYEQYF	TGTGCCAGCAGCTTAAGGCGGGACACCTACGAGCAGTACTTC
TRBV5-1	TRBJ1-2	many	-	CASRRDGLLGYTF	TGCGCCAGCAGGCGGGACGGCCTTCTTGGCTACACCTTC
TRBV24-1	TRBJ2-5	many	TRBD1	CATSDSKIRQGLQETQYF	TGTGCCACCAGTGATTCGAAAATCCGACAGGGCCTACAAGAGACCCAGTACTTC
TRBV5-6	TRBJ2-7	-	-	CASSSLLIPPMYEQYF	TGTGCCAGCAGCTCCCTGCTTATTCCACCGATGTACGAGCAGTACTTC
TRBV7-9	TRBJ2-5	many	TRBD2	CASRLAGGVETQYF	TGTGCCAGCAGACTAGCGGGGGGTGTAGAGACCCAGTACTTC
TRBV4-1	TRBJ1-2	many	-	CASSQGGSEYGYTF	TGCGCCAGCAGCCAAGGTGGGTCGGAGTATGGCTACACCTTC
TRBV19	TRBJ1-2	once	-	CASSAGGRGTYGYTF	TGTGCCAGTAGTGCGGGAGGCAGGGGAACCTATGGCTACACCTTC
TRBV24-1	TRBJ2-7	-	TRBD2	CATSPGLASYYEQYF	TGTGCCACCAGTCCGGGACTAGCGTCCTACTACGAGCAGTACTTC
TRBV29-1	TRBJ1-1	-	-	CSLGGSTEAFF	TGCAGCTTAGGAGGGTCCACTGAAGCTTTCTTT
TRBV19	TRBJ1-2	-	-	CAGSIAGRDFRGYTF	-
TRBV29-1	TRBJ1-4	-	-	CSVGGFSEKLFF	TGCAGCGTTGGAGGGTTTAGTGAAAAACTGTTTTTT
TRBV9	TRBJ2-5	-	-	CASSSLRETQYF	TGTGCCAGCAGCTCCCTAAGGGAGACCCAGTACTTC
TRBV29-1	TRBJ2-2	many	-	CSVEVAGRNTGELFF	TGCAGCGTTGAAGTAGCCGGGCGGAACACCGGGGAGCTGTTTTTT
TRBV30	TRBJ1-2	-	TRBD1	CASLDRAHYGYTF	TGTGCCTCCCTCGACAGGGCTCACTATGGCTACACCTTC
TRBV30	TRBJ2-7	few	TRBD1	CAWKVGQGAYEQYF	TGTGCCTGGAAAGTCGGACAGGGGGCGTACGAGCAGTACTTC